One sample yielded the 16 T cell receptor beta chains listed below, sequenced in a study of response to subunit inactivated influenza vaccine. TCRdb itself ran the RT-PCR reads through MiXCR, one entry per CDR3 protein. Among roughly 650,000 distinct CDR3 sequences listed, 14% were seen once. The sequencing used PBMCs from blood, collected less than 15 days before vaccination. The receptor source for this set is a man aged 45-65 years who received an inactivated influenza vaccine.

This clonotype was picked up a small number of times. V gene TRBV4-3 combines with J gene TRBJ2-1; D not certain. V lost 1 base, J lost 5 bases, and 12 bases lay in between. The CDR3 contains 15 residues. CDR1 LGHNA and CDR2 YSLEER come from the germline V gene. In nucleotides, the CDR3 is TGCGCCAGCAGCCAAGGTTGGCACCCCGACAATGAGCAGTTCTTC. Translation gives CASSQGWHPDNEQFF.

This clonotype was counted a few times. The chain combines TRBV6-5 with TRBJ1-1; D gene uncertain. CDR1 MNHEY and CDR2 SVGAGI come from the germline V gene. The CDR3 has 12 residues. The ends were cut back, 5 bases at V and 2 bases at J, with 6 bases in the middle. The CDR3 region has the DNA TGTGCCAGCAGTAAGATCAACACTGAAGCTTTCTTT. Protein: CASSKINTEAFF.

This clonotype has only a few counts. The V call is TRBV15, the J call TRBJ1-1; D gene ambiguous. Germline CDR1 is LNHNV and CDR2 is YYDKDF (reference sequence). V was cut by 1 base and J by 1 base, with 4 bases left in between. This CDR3 has 13 amino acids. The CDR3 DNA sequence: TGTGCCACCAGCAGAGGACAGAACACTGAAGCTTTCTTT. Residues: CATSRGQNTEAFF.

The J gene is TRBJ2-2, the V gene TRBV5-6; D gene unclear. V was clipped by 2 bases and J by 5 bases, with 13 bases between them. CDR3 length equals 15 residues. Germline assignment: CDR1 SGHDT and CDR2 YYEEEE. In DNA, the CDR3 is TGTGCCAGCAGCTTATCCGCTTTTAGGACCGGGGAGCTGTTTTTT. Encoded protein: CASSLSAFRTGELFF.

This clonotype showed up just a few times. The chain carries TRBV6-1 and TRBJ2-1, with 8 nucleotides matching TRBD1. This CDR3 has 15 residues. Germline V gene sequence: CDR1 MNHNS, CDR2 SASEGT. V lost 4 bases, J lost 2 bases, and 4 bases stayed unmatched. The CDR3 spells CASSATRGPYNEQFF. The DNA of the CDR3 is TGTGCCAGCAGTGCCACCAGGGGGCCCTACAATGAGCAGTTCTTC.

This clonotype was counted at least ten times. The V and J genes are TRBV27 and TRBJ2-7; D is perhaps TRBD1 or TRBD2 (6 bases each). The CDR3 length is 15 residues. CDR1 is MNHEY, CDR2 SMNVEV, per germline (reference sequence). Trimming left V 4 bases short and J 4 bases short, with 17 bases between. Written as DNA, the CDR3 is TGTGCCAGCAGTTCAGGAGGGGGTGGTACGTACGAGCAGTACTTC. Residues: CASSSGGGGTYEQYF.

This sequence joins TRBV20-1 and TRBJ1-1, with 7 bases aligning to TRBD1. V lost 5 bases, J lost 6 bases, and 3 bases stayed unmatched. Per germline, CDR1 DFQATT and CDR2 SNEGSKA (reference sequence). The CDR3 has 11 amino acids. CDR3 protein: CSAWGQPEAFF. Here the CDR3 DNA reads TGCAGTGCTTGGGGACAGCCTGAAGCTTTCTTT.

The sample holds a few counts of this clonotype. The chain has TRBV20-1 and TRBJ2-3; 7 bases are a match to TRBD1. The J segment lost 2 bases and the V segment lost 3 bases, leaving 5 bases of the junction unmatched. This CDR3 has 14 amino acids. CDR1 is DFQATT and CDR2 is SNEGSKA in the germline V gene (reference sequence). The CDR3, as DNA: TGCAGTGCTAGGGGACAGACAGCCACAGATACGCAGTATTTT. Protein sequence: CSARGQTATDTQYF.

This clonotype was detected many times. The genes are TRBV5-1 and TRBJ2-1; 10 nucleotides align to TRBD1. J gave up 14 bases and V 0 bases, and 5 bases lay outside the gene matches. The CDR3 runs to 13 residues. Germline V gene data show CDR1 as SGHRS and CDR2 as YFSETQ. This chain's CDR3 is CASSLGRDRGEFF. The CDR3 DNA is TGCGCCAGCAGCTTGGGCCGGGACAGGGGAGAGTTCTTC.

The chain uses TRBV20-1 and TRBJ2-3; 15 nucleotides align to TRBD2. CDR3 length: 16 amino acids. CDR1 is DFQATT and CDR2 is SNEGSKA in the germline V gene (reference sequence). V lost 5 bases, J lost 5 bases, and 8 bases stayed unmatched. In nucleotides, the CDR3 is TGCAGTGCTCTAGGACTAGCGGGAGGGTCTGAAGATACGCAGTATTTT. Its protein is CSALGLAGGSEDTQYF.

This clonotype was found a few times. The chain is built from TRBV12-3 or TRBV12-4 and TRBJ2-7, with a possible D match to TRBD2 (5 bases). The V end lost 6 bases, the J end lost 3 bases, and 9 bases lay between the germline ends. The CDR3 totals 12 residues. Written as DNA, the CDR3 is TGTGCCAGCAGAGGACTTGGCTACGAGCAGTACTTC. As protein: CASRGLGYEQYF.

This chain connects TRBV20-1 to TRBJ2-1, with TRBD1 matching 9 bases. CDR3 length equals 14 residues. In germline, CDR1 is DFQATT, CDR2 SNEGSKA (reference sequence). V lost 4 bases and J lost 8; bases outside the gene matches: 9. The CDR3 DNA follows: TGCAGTGCTACCCCCGGGACAGGGACGCATGAGCAGTTCTTC. Its translation is CSATPGTGTHEQFF.

The chain joins TRBV10-3 to TRBJ2-2, with 9 bases lining up with TRBD1. Germline CDR1 reads ENHRY; CDR2 reads SYGVKD. The CDR3 spans 15 residues. Trimming at V came to 6 bases and at J to 5 bases, leaving 7 bases not matched to a gene. In DNA form, the CDR3 reads TGTGCCATCAGCGATACAGGGGGCCTTACCGGGGAGCTGTTTTTT. Residues: CAISDTGGLTGELFF.

This clonotype was observed at least ten times. This rearrangement joins TRBV7-9 to TRBJ2-7; 7 nucleotides agree with TRBD1. Germline V CDR1 and CDR2: SEHNR, FQNEAQ (reference sequence). J was trimmed by 0 bases and V by 5 bases; bases with no gene match: 10. This CDR3 region has 16 residues. The CDR3 coding sequence is TGTGCCAGCAGCACGGACCGGGACAGAGACTCCTACGAGCAGTACTTC. It is translated as CASSTDRDRDSYEQYF.

This clonotype was picked up a small number of times. The chain combines TRBV5-6 with TRBJ2-7; TRBD2 matches 8 bases. V lost 2 bases and J lost 7; bases outside the gene matches: 8. The CDR3 spans 14 residues. The V gene's germline CDR1 is SGHDT and CDR2 YYEEEE. The CDR3 reads CASSLSGRAGEQYF. In nucleotides, the CDR3 is TGTGCCAGCAGCTTATCCGGGAGGGCCGGTGAGCAGTACTTC.

This clonotype showed up many times. The V gene is TRBV3-1, the J gene TRBJ2-1, with D perhaps TRBD2 (6 bases). CDR1 and CDR2 from the germline V gene are LGHDT and YNNKEL (reference sequence). Trimming pared 2 bases from V and 10 bases from J, leaving 12 bases between. The CDR3 has 13 amino acids. CDR3 residues: CASSQTIRGEQFF. CDR3 DNA: TGTGCCAGCAGCCAAACTATTCGGGGGGAGCAGTTCTTC.